Listed below are T cell receptor beta chains from one sample, sequenced in a study of cytomegalovirus exposure and HLA in healthy donors. Measured with immunoSEQ multiplex PCR; TCRdb has only the in-frame clones, and not every one. This sample contains more than 45,000 clones. Input material: PBMCs. These receptors were taken from a woman aged 55 to 70 in good health and CMV-seropositive. CDR3s leave out the opening cysteine and the closing phenylalanine or tryptophan.

CDR3aa | j_gene | v_gene
AISQQMAGSDGYT | TRBJ1-2 | TRBV10-3
ASSLEGDPNEKLF | TRBJ1-4 | TRBV5-1
ASSQYSEAF | TRBJ1-1 | TRBV19
ASNDRGLGETQY | TRBJ2-5 | TRBV5-1
ASSQEWKRGALSSYEQY | TRBJ2-7 | TRBV4-3
ASSQGYAAGVLAGDNEQF | TRBJ2-1 | TRBV4-3
ASSLLGQRMGYT | TRBJ1-2 | TRBV6-5
ASMATGYSNQPQH | TRBJ1-5 | TRBV5-6
ASGTLNYGYT | TRBJ1-2 | TRBV28
ASTTNRVLSNQPQH | TRBJ1-5 | TRBV6-6
ASSCHRGKNSNQPQH | TRBJ1-5 | TRBV5-7
SARGSTGELF | TRBJ2-2 | TRBV29-1
ASTAGETEAF | TRBJ1-1 | TRBV5-1
ASSEGQSGGQPQH | TRBJ1-5 | TRBV6-1
ASSSPGNTEAF | TRBJ1-1 | TRBV6-6
ASSLPSHYGYT | TRBJ1-2 | TRBV7-8
ASSTSGGSSHLH | TRBJ1-6 | TRBV5-1
ASRTRGLLNTEAF | TRBJ1-1 | TRBV6-6
ASIPHRGTNEKLF | TRBJ1-4 | TRBV6-1
ASSEFITSGGANTQY | TRBJ2-3 | TRBV2
ASSRTGDSNQPQH | TRBJ1-5 | TRBV18
ASSPLPTGRSGNTIY | TRBJ1-3 | TRBV9
ASSPHRDGELF | TRBJ2-2 | TRBV27
ASSLGTGLDTQY | TRBJ2-3 | TRBV7-2
ATGSSQGAAGELF | TRBJ2-2 | TRBV9
AIASGEETQY | TRBJ2-5 | TRBV10-3
ASSFGRGQVPGELF | TRBJ2-2 | TRBV12-1
ATSSDRVIGFTLY | TRBJ2-3 | TRBV2
SVPRQGATAEAF | TRBJ1-1 | TRBV29-1
ASSVDVGGASYNSPLH | TRBJ1-6 | TRBV9
ASARTGSSYEQY | - | TRBV6-5
ASSVQGGGANVLT | TRBJ2-6 | TRBV9
ASSLEFRQPQH | TRBJ1-5 | TRBV5-7
ASTPEGGAVDTQY | TRBJ2-3 | TRBV6-1
ASSVTGGFEAF | TRBJ1-1 | TRBV10-2
ASSPREARFPTEQY | TRBJ2-7 | TRBV13
ASSLQGLGYT | TRBJ1-2 | TRBV5-6
SVRDMTGGTDTQY | TRBJ2-3 | TRBV29-1
ASSPPTGYEQY | TRBJ2-7 | TRBV18